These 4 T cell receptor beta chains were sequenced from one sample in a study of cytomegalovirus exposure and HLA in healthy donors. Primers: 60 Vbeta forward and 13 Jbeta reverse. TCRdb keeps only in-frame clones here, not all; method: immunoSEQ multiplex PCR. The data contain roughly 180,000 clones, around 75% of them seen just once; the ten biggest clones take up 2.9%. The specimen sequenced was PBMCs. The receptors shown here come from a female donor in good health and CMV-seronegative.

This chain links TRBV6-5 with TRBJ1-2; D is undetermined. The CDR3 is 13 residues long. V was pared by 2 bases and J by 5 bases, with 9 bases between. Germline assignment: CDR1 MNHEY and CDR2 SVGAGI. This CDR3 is CASSYGSGYGYTF. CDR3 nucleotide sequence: TGTGCCAGCAGTTACGGGTCGGGTTATGGCTACACCTTC.

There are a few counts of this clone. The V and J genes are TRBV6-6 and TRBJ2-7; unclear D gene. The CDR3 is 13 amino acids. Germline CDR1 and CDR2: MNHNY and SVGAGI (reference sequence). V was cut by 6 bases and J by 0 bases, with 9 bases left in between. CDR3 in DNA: TGTGCCAGCAGGCCACCTAGCTCCTACGAGCAGTACTTC. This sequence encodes CASRPPSSYEQYF.

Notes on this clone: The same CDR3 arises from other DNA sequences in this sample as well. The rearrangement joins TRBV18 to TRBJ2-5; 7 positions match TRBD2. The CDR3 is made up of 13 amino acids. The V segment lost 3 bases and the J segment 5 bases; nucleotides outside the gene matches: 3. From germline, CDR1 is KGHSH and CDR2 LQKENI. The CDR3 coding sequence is TGTGCCAGCTCACCTCTCGGGGGGGAGACCCAGTACTTC. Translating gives CASSPLGGETQYF. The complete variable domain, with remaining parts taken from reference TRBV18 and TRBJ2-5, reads NAGVMQNPRHLVRRRGQEARLRCSPMKGHSHVYWYRQLPEEGLKFMVYLQKENIIDESGMPKERFSAEFPKEGPSILRIQQVVRGDSAAYFCASSPLGGETQYFGPGTRLLVL.

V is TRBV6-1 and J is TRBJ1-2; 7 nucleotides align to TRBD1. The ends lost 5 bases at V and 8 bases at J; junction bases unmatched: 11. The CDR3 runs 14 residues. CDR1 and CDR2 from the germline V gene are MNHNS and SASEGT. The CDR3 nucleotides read TGTGCCAGCAGTAATATTAGGGACAGTTACGGCTACACCTTC. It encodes CASSNIRDSYGYTF.